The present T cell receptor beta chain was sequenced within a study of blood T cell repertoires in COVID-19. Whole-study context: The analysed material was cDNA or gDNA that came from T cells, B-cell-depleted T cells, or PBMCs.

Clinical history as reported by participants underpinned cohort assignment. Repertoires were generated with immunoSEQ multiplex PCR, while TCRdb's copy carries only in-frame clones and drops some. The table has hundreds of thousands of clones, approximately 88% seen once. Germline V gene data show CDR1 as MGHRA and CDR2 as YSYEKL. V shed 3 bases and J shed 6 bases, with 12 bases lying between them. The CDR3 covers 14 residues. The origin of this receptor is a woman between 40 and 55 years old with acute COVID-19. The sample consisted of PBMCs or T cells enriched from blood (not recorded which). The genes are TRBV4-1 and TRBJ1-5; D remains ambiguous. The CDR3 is CASSQYTARQPQHF. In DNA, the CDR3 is TGCGCCAGCAGCCAGTACACCGCCCGTCAGCCCCAGCATTTT.